This entry lists 21 T cell receptor beta chains sequenced from one sample in a study of T cell responses to AZD1222 COVID-19 vaccine. Using immunoSEQ multiplex PCR, the repertoire was profiled, and TCRdb retains in-frame clones only, with some absent. This repertoire shows fewer than 120,000 clones, about 88% found once; its top ten account for 1.6%. Sequenced material: peripheral blood, taken on day 0 of AZD1222 vaccination. All receptors come from an adult in good health.

The rearrangement uses TRBV20-1 and TRBJ1-1, with D uncertain. This CDR3 has 13 amino acids. CDR1 is DFQATT and CDR2 is SNEGSKA in the germline V gene (reference sequence). The V gene lost 3 bases and the J gene lost 1 base, with 9 bases spanning the gap. In DNA, the CDR3 is TGCAGTGCTAGTCGGGGAAGGAACACTGAAGCTTTCTTT. This translates into CSASRGRNTEAFF.

The V and J genes are TRBV7-2 and TRBJ2-7; D gene ambiguous. There are 15 residues in the CDR3. Trimming took 6 bases from V and 4 from J, leaving 19 bases between them. CDR1 SGHTA and CDR2 FQGNSA come from the germline V gene. CDR3 amino acids: CASSPSIGNAYEQYF. The CDR3 coding sequence is TGTGCCAGCAGTCCCTCGATAGGGAATGCTTACGAGCAGTACTTC.

The chain links TRBV20-1 to TRBJ1-2, with a possible D match to TRBD1 (6 bases). Germline V gene data show CDR1 as DFQATT and CDR2 as SNEGSKA (reference sequence). Trimming stripped 2 bases from V and 13 bases from J, with 14 bases between. This CDR3 comprises 11 residues. In DNA, the CDR3 is TGCAGTGCTAGACCCGGACAGCCACTCACCTTC. Translation gives CSARPGQPLTF.

The V and J genes are TRBV12-3 or TRBV12-4 and TRBJ1-3; no definite D call. Trimming pared 5 bases from V and 0 bases from J, leaving 5 bases between. CDR3 size: 13 residues. The CDR3, as DNA: TGTGCCAGCAGTATGAACTCTGGAAACACCATATATTTT. Its translation: CASSMNSGNTIYF.

The chain joins TRBV20-1 to TRBJ1-5; 10 nucleotides agree with TRBD1. Germline trimming cut 3 bases from V and 7 bases from J; bases unmatched to any gene: 6. Germline assignment: CDR1 DFQATT and CDR2 SNEGSKA (reference sequence). The CDR3 contains 14 residues. As DNA, the CDR3 is TGCAGTGCTAGTAGCGGGACAGGGGTACAGCCCCAGCATTTT. Translated: CSASSGTGVQPQHF.

This clone was observed a handful of times. The V call is TRBV5-1, the J call TRBJ2-7, with 7 bases fitting TRBD1. Trimming took 4 bases from V and 6 from J; bases not matched to a gene: 7. CDR3 size: 13 residues. The V gene's germline CDR1 is SGHRS and CDR2 YFSETQ. The CDR3 loop reads CASSQTGWLEQYF. The CDR3 coding sequence is TGCGCCAGCAGCCAGACAGGGTGGCTCGAGCAGTACTTC.

This sequence joins TRBV7-2 and TRBJ1-1; 9 positions agree with TRBD1. Germline V gives CDR1 SGHTA, CDR2 FQGNSA. V shed 5 bases and J 5 bases; nucleotides not matched to a gene: 9. This CDR3 contains 15 residues. The CDR3 spells CASSPWTGARTEAFF. Here the CDR3 DNA reads TGTGCCAGCAGCCCTTGGACAGGGGCGCGGACTGAAGCTTTCTTT.

This clone was seen only once. This chain's CDR3 is CATSEGGTVQETQYF. The CDR3, as DNA: TGTGCCACCAGTGAGGGGGGGACAGTTCAAGAGACCCAGTACTTC. V and J are TRBV24-1 and TRBJ2-5, with D perhaps given as TRBD1 or TRBD2 (7 bases each). The length of the CDR3 is 15 residues. CDR1 and CDR2 from the germline V gene are KGHDR and SFDVKD. Trimming took off 4 bases at V and 2 bases at J, with 13 bases between the two ends.

The chain carries TRBV6-7 and TRBJ2-1, with D possibly called TRBD1 or TRBD2 (5 bases each). TRBV6-7 is an open reading frame whose function is uncertain. V lost 4 bases and J lost 8, with 6 bases in between. The CDR3 has 11 amino acids. The CDR3 region is CASSLGDEQFF. CDR3 in DNA: TGTGCCAGCAGTTTGGGGGATGAGCAGTTCTTC.

The gene calls are TRBV4-2 and TRBJ2-1; maybe TRBD2 (5 bases). Germline values: CDR1 LGHNA, CDR2 YNFKEQ. The CDR3 is 15 amino acids. Deletions cut 3 bases from V and 2 bases from J, with 11 bases between. The CDR3: CASSQERITYNEQFF. DNA of the CDR3: TGTGCCAGCAGCCAGGAGCGGATAACCTACAATGAGCAGTTCTTC.

The chain joins TRBV14 to TRBJ2-1; D gene uncertain. The ends were cut back, 1 base at V and 9 bases at J, with 13 bases in the middle. This CDR3 has 14 residues. The V gene's germline CDR1 is SGHDN and CDR2 FVKESK. The CDR3 loop is CASSQGGWRGEQFF. CDR3 in DNA: TGTGCCAGCAGCCAAGGCGGTTGGAGAGGTGAGCAGTTCTTC.

The chain is built from TRBV2 and TRBJ1-4; 9 bases match TRBD1. The V segment lost 5 bases and the J segment 5 bases; nucleotides outside the gene matches: 3. In germline, CDR1 is SNHLY, CDR2 FYNNEI. The CDR3 extends over 14 amino acids. CDR3 region: CASSHRGRNEKLFF. Written as DNA, the CDR3 is TGTGCCAGCAGTCACAGGGGGCGAAATGAAAAACTGTTTTTT.

The rearrangement links TRBV5-8 to TRBJ2-4, with D maybe TRBD2 (5 bases). The CDR3 length is 13 residues. Trimming stripped 4 bases from V and 10 bases from J, with 15 bases between. From germline, CDR1 is SGHTS and CDR2 YDEGEE. This chain's CDR3 is CASSPEAGTIQYF. In DNA, the CDR3 is TGTGCCAGCAGCCCGGAGGCCGGTACAATTCAGTACTTC. Supplemented by reference TRBV5-8 and TRBJ2-4, the full variable domain reads EAGVTQSPTHLIKTRGQQATLRCSPISGHTSVYWYQQALGLGLQFLLWYDEGEERNRGNFPPRFSGRQFPNYSSELNVNALELEDSALYLCASSPEAGTIQYFGAGTRLSVL.

The rearrangement uses TRBV27 and TRBJ1-2; D is undetermined. Trimming took 5 bases from V and 2 from J, leaving 12 bases between them. Germline values: CDR1 MNHEY, CDR2 SMNVEV (reference sequence). This CDR3 spans 14 amino acids. The CDR3 DNA reads as TGTGCCAGCAGTCCTGGGAGGGCGAACTATGGCTACACCTTC. Residues: CASSPGRANYGYTF.

J is TRBJ2-7 and V is TRBV5-6; the match to TRBD1 covers 8 bases. The junction had 7 bases not matched to a gene; V was cut back by 7 bases and J by 7 bases. CDR3 length: 12 residues. CDR1 is SGHDT and CDR2 is YYEEEE in the germline V gene. The CDR3 sequence is CASDRGLGEQYF. Here the CDR3 DNA reads TGTGCCAGCGACAGGGGTTTGGGAGAGCAGTACTTC.

The rearrangement uses TRBV9 and TRBJ1-2; 8 bases align to TRBD1. Germline V gene lookup returns CDR1 SGDLS and CDR2 YYNGEE. Trimming cost V 4 bases and J 4 bases; bases outside gene matches: 6. The CDR3 has 14 amino acids. In DNA form, the CDR3 reads TGTGCCAGCAGCCCTCAGGGGGCAGGCTATGGCTACACCTTC. Residues: CASSPQGAGYGYTF.

CDR3 sequence reads: CASSPDRKRQPQHF. CDR3 bases: TGTGCCAGCAGCCCGGACAGGAAGAGGCAGCCCCAGCATTTT. This chain uses TRBV6-5 with TRBJ1-5, with 7 bases that match TRBD1. V was pared by 6 bases and J by 7 bases, with 9 bases of the junction left unmatched. In germline, CDR1 is MNHEY, CDR2 SVGAGI. The CDR3 consists of 14 residues.

This clone was recorded once. The rearrangement uses TRBV18 and TRBJ1-6, with D perhaps matching TRBD1 (5 bases). Per germline, CDR1 KGHSH and CDR2 LQKENI. V gave up 6 bases and J gave up 7 bases, with 13 bases separating them. The CDR3 contains 14 residues. The CDR3 loop reads CASSPDRSNSPLHF. In DNA form, the CDR3 reads TGTGCCAGCTCTCCCGACAGATCGAATTCACCCCTCCACTTT.

This clone occurred once. J is TRBJ1-1 and V is TRBV6-1, with D unclear. This CDR3 has 12 residues. Per germline, CDR1 MNHNS and CDR2 SASEGT. V dropped 3 bases and J dropped 8 bases, with 10 bases sitting between them. DNA for the CDR3: TGTGCCAGCAGTGAGATTCCGAGAGAAGCTTTCTTT. Amino acid sequence: CASSEIPREAFF.

The rearrangement uses TRBV12-3 or TRBV12-4 and TRBJ2-7; D may correspond to TRBD1 or TRBD2 (5 bases each). Trimming pared 3 bases from V and 7 bases from J, leaving 13 bases between. This CDR3 region has 13 residues. CDR3 in DNA: TGTGCCAGCAGTTTGCCGGGGACGCGGGAGCAGTACTTC. Translating gives CASSLPGTREQYF.

The CDR3 coding sequence is TGTGCCATCACCCCAAAGACAGGAGACTATGGCTACACCTTC. It is translated as CAITPKTGDYGYTF. V is TRBV10-3 and J is TRBJ1-2; tentative D call: TRBD1 (6 bases). Trimming stripped 7 bases from V and 3 bases from J, with 15 bases between. Looked up from germline, CDR1 is ENHRY and CDR2 is SYGVKD. The CDR3 runs to 14 residues.